This TCR beta chain was captured in a study of regulatory T cells in long-lasting Graves disease. Germline CDR1 and CDR2: SGHTA and FQGNSA. V was trimmed by 1 base and J by 5 bases, leaving 11 bases between them. CDR3 length: 14 amino acids. HTBI primers from iRepertoire and Arm-PCR of CDR3 regions yielded the TCR beta libraries. MiXCR, applied by TCRdb to the multiplex PCR reads, yields one record per CDR3 protein. The profile shows hundreds of thousands of distinct CDR3 sequences, 16% of them singletons. This clonotype occurred many times. Documented time point: newly diagnosed GD, antithyroid drugs for less than 3 months. After RNA was extracted from PBMCs, the TCR library was made from it. These data were likewise used in another study, on T cells in Graves' hyperthyroidism and ophthalmopathy.

The V and J genes are TRBV7-2 and TRBJ2-5; D may be TRBD1 or TRBD2 (6 bases each). This TCR was sampled from a man aged 40-49 years with Graves disease. Sample: peripheral blood mononuclear cells (PBMCs), taken at new diagnosis, from a patient treated with antithyroid drugs. The CDR3: CASSLDQGRETQYF. The CDR3 nucleotides read TGTGCCAGCAGCTTAGATCAGGGGAGGGAGACCCAGTACTTC.